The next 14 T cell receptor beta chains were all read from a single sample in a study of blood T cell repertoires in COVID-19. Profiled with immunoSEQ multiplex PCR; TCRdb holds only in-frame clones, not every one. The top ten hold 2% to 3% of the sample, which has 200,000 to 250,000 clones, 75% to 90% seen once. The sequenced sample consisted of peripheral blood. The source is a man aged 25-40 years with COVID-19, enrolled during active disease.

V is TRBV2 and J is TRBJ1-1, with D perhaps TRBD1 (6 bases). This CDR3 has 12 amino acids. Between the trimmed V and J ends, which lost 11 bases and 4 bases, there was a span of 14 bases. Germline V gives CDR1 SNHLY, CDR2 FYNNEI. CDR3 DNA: TGTGCCGGATCTCACAGGGCCACTGAAGCTTTCTTT. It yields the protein CAGSHRATEAFF. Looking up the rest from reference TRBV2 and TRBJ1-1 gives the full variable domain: EPEVTQTPSHQVTQMGQEVILRCVPISNHLYFYWYRQILGQKVEFLVSFYNNEISEKSEIFDDQFSVERPDGSNFTLKIRSTKLEDSAMYFCAGSHRATEAFFGQGTRLTVV.

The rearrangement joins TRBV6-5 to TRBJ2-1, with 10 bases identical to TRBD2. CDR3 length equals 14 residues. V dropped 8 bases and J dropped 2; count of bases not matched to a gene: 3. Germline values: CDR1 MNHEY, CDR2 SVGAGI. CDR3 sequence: CASSSGGAYNEQFF. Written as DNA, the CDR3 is TGTGCCAGCTCGAGCGGGGGGGCCTACAATGAGCAGTTCTTC.

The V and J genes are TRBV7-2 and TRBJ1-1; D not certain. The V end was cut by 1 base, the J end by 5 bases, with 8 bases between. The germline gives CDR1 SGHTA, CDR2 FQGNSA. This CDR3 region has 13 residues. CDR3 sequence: CASSLVYETEAFF. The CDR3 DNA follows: TGTGCCAGCAGCTTAGTGTATGAGACTGAAGCTTTCTTT.

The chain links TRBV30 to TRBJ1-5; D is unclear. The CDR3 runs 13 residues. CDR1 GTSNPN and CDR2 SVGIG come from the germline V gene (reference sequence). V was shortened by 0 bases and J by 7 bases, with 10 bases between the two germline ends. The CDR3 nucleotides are TGTGCCTGGAGTGTAGATCCTCAGCAGCCCCAGCATTTT. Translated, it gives CAWSVDPQQPQHF.

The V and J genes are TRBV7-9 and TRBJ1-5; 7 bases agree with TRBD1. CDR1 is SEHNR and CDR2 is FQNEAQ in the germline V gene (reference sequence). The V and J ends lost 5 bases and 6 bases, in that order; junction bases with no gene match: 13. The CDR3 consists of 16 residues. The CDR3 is CASSPIQGTPGQPQHF. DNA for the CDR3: TGTGCCAGCAGCCCAATACAGGGGACCCCTGGTCAGCCCCAGCATTTT.

The CDR3 reads CASSLLTGGFTGANVLTF. The CDR3 DNA sequence: TGTGCCAGTAGTTTGCTGACAGGGGGTTTTACTGGGGCCAACGTCCTGACTTTC. The J gene is TRBJ2-6, the V gene TRBV19; TRBD1 matches at 9 bases. Germline CDR1 LNHDA, CDR2 SQIVND (reference sequence). CDR3 length: 18 residues. The V segment lost 5 bases and the J segment 2 bases; nucleotides outside the gene matches: 10. Full variable domain (rest looked up from reference TRBV19 and TRBJ2-6): DGGITQSPKYLFRKEGQNVTLSCEQNLNHDAMYWYRQDPGQGLRLIYYSQIVNDFQKGDIAEGYSVSREKKESFPLTVTSAQKNPTAFYLCASSLLTGGFTGANVLTFGAGSRLTVL.

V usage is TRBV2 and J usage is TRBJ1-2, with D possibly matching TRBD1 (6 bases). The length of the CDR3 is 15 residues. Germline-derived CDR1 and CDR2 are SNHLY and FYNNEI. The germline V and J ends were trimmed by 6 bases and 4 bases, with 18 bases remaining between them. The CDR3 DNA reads TGTGCCAGCAGCGAAACCTCCGGGACACCCTATGGCTACACCTTC. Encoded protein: CASSETSGTPYGYTF.

CDR3 in DNA: TGTGCCAGTAGTATCACGGGTTTACCCAATGAGCAGTTCTTC. Translating gives CASSITGLPNEQFF. The J gene is TRBJ2-1, the V gene TRBV19, with D uncertain. Germline CDR1 and CDR2: LNHDA and SQIVND (reference sequence). This CDR3 region has 14 residues. V was clipped by 3 bases and J by 6 bases, with 12 bases between them.

CDR3 sequence: CASSSLRASTGGNQPQHF. CDR3 nucleotides: TGTGCCAGTAGTTCCTTGAGGGCGTCGACAGGGGGGAATCAGCCCCAGCATTTT. The V and J genes are TRBV19 and TRBJ1-5; 9 nucleotides line up with TRBD1. Germline values: CDR1 LNHDA, CDR2 SQIVND (reference sequence). The junction had 15 bases not matched to a gene; V was cut back by 5 bases and J by 4 bases. The CDR3 runs 18 residues.

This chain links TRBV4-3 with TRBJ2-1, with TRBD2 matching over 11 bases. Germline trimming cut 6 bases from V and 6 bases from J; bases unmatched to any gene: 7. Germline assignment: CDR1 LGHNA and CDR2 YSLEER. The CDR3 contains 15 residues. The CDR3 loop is CASSPTSGRVNEQFF. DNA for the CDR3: TGCGCCAGCAGTCCCACTAGCGGGAGAGTCAATGAGCAGTTCTTC.

DNA for the CDR3: TGTGCCAGCAGCGTGGGACAGTCCAATCAGCCCCAGCATTTT. Translated, it gives CASSVGQSNQPQHF. The chain is built from TRBV7-2 and TRBJ1-5; 7 bases match TRBD1. Germline V gives CDR1 SGHTA, CDR2 FQGNSA. The trim removed 5 bases at V and 3 bases at J, leaving 4 bases unmatched. This CDR3 spans 14 amino acids.

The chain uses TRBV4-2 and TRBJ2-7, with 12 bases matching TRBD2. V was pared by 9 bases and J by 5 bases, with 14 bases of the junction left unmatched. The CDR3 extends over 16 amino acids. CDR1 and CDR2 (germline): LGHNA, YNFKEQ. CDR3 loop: CARSQRTSGKVDEQYF. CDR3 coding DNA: TGTGCCAGATCACAGAGGACTAGCGGGAAAGTCGACGAGCAGTACTTC.

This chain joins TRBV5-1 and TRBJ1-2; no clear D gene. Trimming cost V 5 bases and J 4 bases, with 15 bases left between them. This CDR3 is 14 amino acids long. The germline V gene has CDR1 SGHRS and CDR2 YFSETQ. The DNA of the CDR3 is TGCGCCAGCAGGGTGGGTACTAACGTCTATGGCTACACCTTC. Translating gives CASRVGTNVYGYTF.

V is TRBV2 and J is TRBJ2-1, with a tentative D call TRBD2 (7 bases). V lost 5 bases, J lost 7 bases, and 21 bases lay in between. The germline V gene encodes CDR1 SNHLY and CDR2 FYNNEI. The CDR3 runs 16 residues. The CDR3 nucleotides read TGTGCCAGCAGTCAAGAGGGGGGGCGCGTCTTGAATGAGCAGTTCTTC. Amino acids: CASSQEGGRVLNEQFF.